Sequencing of this T cell receptor (beta chain) was carried out in a study of blood T cell repertoires in COVID-19. The wider study: There were acute and convalescent COVID-19 samples, and they came from the United States, Italy and Spain.

The germline gives CDR1 MNHEY, CDR2 SVGAGI. The CDR3 is 15 amino acids. V gave up 6 bases and J gave up 1 base, with 13 bases separating them. Authors' data handling: Researchers report that nucleated cell counts were estimated from reference gene primer amplification. The repertoire was sequenced with immunoSEQ multiplex PCR; TCRdb's copy has only in-frame clones and lacks some. D and trimming were read from the DNA, whereas the V and J calls and clone size are those reported in that table. This sample has around 210,000 clones, with approximately 80% found just once. This chain links TRBV6-5 with TRBJ1-5; D not certain. The sample was peripheral blood. The sequence came from a woman older than 75 with COVID-19, enrolled during active disease. The CDR3 bases are TGTGCCAGCAGAGTGGTCGGGGAAAGCAATCAGCCCCAGCATTTT. Its translation: CASRVVGESNQPQHF.